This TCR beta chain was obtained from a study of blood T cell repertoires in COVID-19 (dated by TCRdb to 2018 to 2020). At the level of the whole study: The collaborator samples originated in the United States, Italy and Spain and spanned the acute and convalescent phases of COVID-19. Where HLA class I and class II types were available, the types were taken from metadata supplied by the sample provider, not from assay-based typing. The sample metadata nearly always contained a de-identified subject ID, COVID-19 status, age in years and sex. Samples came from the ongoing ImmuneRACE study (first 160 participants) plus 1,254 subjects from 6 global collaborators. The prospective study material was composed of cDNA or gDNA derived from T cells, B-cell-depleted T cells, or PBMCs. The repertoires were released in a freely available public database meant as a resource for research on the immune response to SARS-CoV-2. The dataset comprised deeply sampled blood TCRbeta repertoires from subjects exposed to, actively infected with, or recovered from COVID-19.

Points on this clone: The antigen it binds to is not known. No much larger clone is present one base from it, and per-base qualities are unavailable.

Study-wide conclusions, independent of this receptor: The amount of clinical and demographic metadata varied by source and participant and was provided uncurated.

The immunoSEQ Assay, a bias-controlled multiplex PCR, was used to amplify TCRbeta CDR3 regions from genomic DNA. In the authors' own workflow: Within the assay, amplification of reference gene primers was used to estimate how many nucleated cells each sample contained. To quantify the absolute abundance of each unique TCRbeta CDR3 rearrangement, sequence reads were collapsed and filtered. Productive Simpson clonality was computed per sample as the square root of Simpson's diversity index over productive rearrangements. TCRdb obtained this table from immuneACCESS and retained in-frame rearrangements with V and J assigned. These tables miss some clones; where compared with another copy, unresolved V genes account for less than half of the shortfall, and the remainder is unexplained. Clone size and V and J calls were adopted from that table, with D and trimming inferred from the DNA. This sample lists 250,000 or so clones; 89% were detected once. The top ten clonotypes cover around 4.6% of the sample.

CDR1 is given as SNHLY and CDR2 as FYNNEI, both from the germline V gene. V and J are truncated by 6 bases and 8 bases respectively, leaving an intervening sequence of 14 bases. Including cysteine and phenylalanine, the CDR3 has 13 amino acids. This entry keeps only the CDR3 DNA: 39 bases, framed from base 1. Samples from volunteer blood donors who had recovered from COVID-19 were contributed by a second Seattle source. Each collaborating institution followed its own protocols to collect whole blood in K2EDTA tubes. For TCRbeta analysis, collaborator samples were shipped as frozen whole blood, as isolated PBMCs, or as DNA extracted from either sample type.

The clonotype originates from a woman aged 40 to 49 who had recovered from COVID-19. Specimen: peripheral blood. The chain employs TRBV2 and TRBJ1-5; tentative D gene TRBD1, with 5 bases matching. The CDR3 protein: CASSRDLSEPQHF. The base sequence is TGTGCCAGCAGCAGGGACTTATCCGAGCCCCAGCATTTT.